This T cell receptor (beta chain) was recovered during a study of tumor and adjacent non-tumor tissue in lung cancer. Study-level points and caveats: TCR diversity was significantly greater in tumor than normal lung tissue.

Germline CDR1 is MNHEY and CDR2 is SVGAGI. Trimming took off 5 bases at V and 4 bases at J, with 12 bases between the two ends. CDR3 length: 14 residues. RNA was extracted from bulk tissue without any cell sorting. Donors were chemotherapy-naive, newly diagnosed lung cancer surgical patients in China, August–November 2014. TCRbeta libraries were built with three rounds of nested PCR, modified from ARM-PCR. TCRdb itself ran the multiplex PCR reads through MiXCR, one entry per CDR3 protein. Of roughly 67,000 distinct CDR3 sequences listed, around 60% are singletons. As for this clonotype: What it recognizes is unknown.

The specimen was lung tumor tissue. The V call is TRBV6-5, the J call TRBJ2-1; D may be TRBD2 (5 bases). The receptor comes from a man aged 45-65 years with non-small cell lung cancer. The CDR3: CASSRTEEYNEQFF. The CDR3 nucleotides read TGTGCCAGCAGTCGGACGGAGGAGTACAATGAGCAGTTCTTC.